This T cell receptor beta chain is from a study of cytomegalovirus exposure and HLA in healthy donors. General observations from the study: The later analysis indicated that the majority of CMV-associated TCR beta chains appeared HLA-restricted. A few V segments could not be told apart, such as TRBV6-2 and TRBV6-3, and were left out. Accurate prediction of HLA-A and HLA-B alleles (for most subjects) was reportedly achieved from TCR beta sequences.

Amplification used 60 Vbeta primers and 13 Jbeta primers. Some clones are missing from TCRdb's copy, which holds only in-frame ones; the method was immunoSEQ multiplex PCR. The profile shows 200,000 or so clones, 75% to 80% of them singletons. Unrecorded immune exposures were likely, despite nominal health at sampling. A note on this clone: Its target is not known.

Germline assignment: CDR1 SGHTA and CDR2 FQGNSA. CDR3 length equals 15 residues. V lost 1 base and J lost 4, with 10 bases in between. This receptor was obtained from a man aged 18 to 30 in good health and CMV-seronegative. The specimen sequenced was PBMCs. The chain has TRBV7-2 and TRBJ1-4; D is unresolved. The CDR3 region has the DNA TGTGCCAGCAGCTTAGTGGCAGCGGATAATGAAAAACTGTTTTTT. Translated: CASSLVAADNEKLFF.